Listed below are T cell receptor beta chains from one sample, sequenced in a study of cytomegalovirus exposure and HLA in healthy donors. Profiling relied on immunoSEQ multiplex PCR, and the TCRdb table lists in-frame clones only, not all of them. The table lists around 150,000 clones, 80% of them singletons, with 2% to 2.5% in the top ten. The specimen sequenced was PBMCs. Receptors were obtained from a man in his fifties or sixties in good health and CMV-seronegative. CDR3s include the opening cysteine and the closing phenylalanine or tryptophan. A D gene is named only where the DNA matches it firmly. Size is stated for part of the rows, as once, few or many counts, or as a class when the clone is expanded.

V gene	clone size	D gene	J gene	CDR3 protein	CDR3 DNA
TRBV7-2	NA	TRBD1	TRBJ2-3	CASSLAPAGGGDTQYF	TGTGCCAGCAGCTTAGCCCCGGCAGGGGGCGGAGATACGCAGTATTTT
TRBV5-1	NA	TRBD2	TRBJ2-2	CASSLVGTSGANTGELFF	TGCGCCAGCAGCTTGGTCGGGACTAGCGGGGCCAACACCGGGGAGCTGTTTTTT
TRBV11-3	NA	NA	TRBJ1-1	CASSLDWGGGTEAFF	TGTGCCAGCAGCTTAGATTGGGGGGGCGGCACTGAAGCTTTCTTT
TRBV11-3	NA	NA	TRBJ1-1	CASSLGPGRQLTAFF	TGTGCCAGCAGCTTAGGCCCCGGGAGGCAGCTAACGGCTTTCTTT
TRBV27	NA	TRBD1	TRBJ1-2	CASSASGTGGRSYGYTF	TGTGCCAGCAGTGCCTCCGGGACAGGGGGCAGGTCCTATGGCTACACCTTC
TRBV28	NA	TRBD1	TRBJ2-5	CASSGTGRETQYF	TGTGCCAGCAGTGGGACAGGGAGAGAGACCCAGTACTTC
TRBV7-5	NA	NA	TRBJ2-3	CVRSPRTSGGLHTDTQYF	TGTGTCAGAAGCCCACGGACTAGCGGGGGGCTGCACACCGATACGCAGTATTTT
TRBV7-2	NA	NA	TRBJ2-5	CASSGAQETQYF	TGTGCCAGCAGCGGGGCCCAAGAGACCCAGTACTTC
TRBV28	NA	TRBD1	TRBJ2-7	CASTLGGTGSYEQYF	TGTGCCAGCACCTTAGGGGGGACAGGGTCCTACGAGCAGTACTTC
TRBV6-1	once	TRBD1	TRBJ1-5	CASSEGLTGGHNQPQHF	TGTGCCAGCAGTGAAGGTCTGACAGGGGGGCACAATCAGCCCCAGCATTTT
TRBV4-2	NA	TRBD2	TRBJ2-1	CASSQDGTSGRAGFDEQFF	TGTGCCAGCAGCCAAGATGGGACTAGCGGGAGGGCGGGGTTCGATGAGCAGTTCTTC
TRBV11-1	NA	TRBD2	TRBJ2-3	CASSSGLAGVGDTQYF	TGTGCCAGTAGCTCGGGACTAGCGGGAGTTGGAGATACGCAGTATTTT
TRBV19	NA	TRBD1	TRBJ2-1	CASTPQGALFNEQFF	TGTGCCAGTACCCCACAGGGGGCGCTCTTCAATGAGCAGTTCTTC
TRBV7-2	NA	NA	TRBJ2-7	CASTMTITGDEQYF	TGTGCCAGCACCATGACTATAACGGGAGACGAGCAGTACTTC
TRBV6-6	NA	NA	TRBJ2-5	CASSYSAGAGSETQYF	TGTGCCAGCAGTTACTCTGCGGGGGCAGGATCGGAGACCCAGTACTTC
TRBV6-1	NA	NA	TRBJ1-6	CASSEAWGGASPLHF	TGTGCCAGCAGTGAAGCGTGGGGGGGCGCCTCACCCCTCCACTTT
TRBV5-1	NA	NA	TRBJ2-7	CASSLARPGYEQYF	TGCGCCAGCAGCCTCGCCAGGCCAGGCTACGAGCAGTACTTC
TRBV29-1	NA	NA	TRBJ2-1	CSGGPSVGYNEQFF	TGCAGCGGGGGGCCCTCGGTTGGGTACAATGAGCAGTTCTTC
TRBV11-2	NA	TRBD1	TRBJ1-2	CASSPRQGNSNYGYTF	TGTGCCAGCAGCCCGAGACAGGGCAACTCTAACTATGGCTACACCTTC
TRBV19	NA	TRBD2	TRBJ2-1	CASGGSGGADEQFF	TGTGCCAGTGGCGGGAGCGGGGGGGCCGATGAGCAGTTCTTC
TRBV7-2	NA	NA	TRBJ1-4	CASSLHRATNEKLFF	TGTGCCAGCAGCTTACACAGGGCTACTAATGAAAAACTGTTTTTT
TRBV28	few	TRBD1	TRBJ2-3	CASSLTGTGTGWITDTQYF	TGTGCCAGCAGTTTAACCGGAACTGGGACAGGGTGGATCACGGATACGCAGTATTTT
TRBV6-1	NA	NA	TRBJ2-2	CASSESGGGGTGELFF	TGTGCCAGCAGTGAATCGGGAGGGGGCGGCACCGGGGAGCTGTTTTTT
TRBV9	once	NA	TRBJ1-3	CASSVEQVSGNTIYF	TGTGCCAGCAGCGTAGAACAGGTCTCTGGAAACACCATATATTTT
TRBV13	NA	NA	TRBJ2-7	CASSARDISEQYF	TGTGCCAGCAGCGCACGGGACATATCCGAGCAGTACTTC
TRBV25-1	NA	NA	TRBJ2-5	CASSNRVVETQYF	TGTGCCAGCTCCAACAGGGTAGTTGAGACCCAGTACTTC
TRBV2	NA	NA	TRBJ1-2	CATPGTDGYTF	TGTGCCACACCAGGGACTGATGGCTACACCTTC
TRBV18	NA	TRBD1	TRBJ1-5	CASSPGGTGNQPQHF	TGTGCCAGCTCACCGGGCGGGACAGGTAATCAGCCCCAGCATTTT
TRBV10-1	NA	NA	TRBJ1-2	CASSDDYGYTF	TGCGCCAGCAGTGACGACTATGGCTACACCTTC
TRBV11-2	NA	TRBD2	TRBJ2-5	CASSSGLAGQETQYF	TGTGCCAGCAGCTCGGGACTAGCGGGCCAAGAGACCCAGTACTTC
TRBV19	NA	NA	TRBJ1-1	CASSYVLFAEAFF	TGTGCCAGCTCTTATGTACTGTTCGCTGAAGCTTTCTTT
TRBV27	NA	TRBD2	TRBJ2-1	CASSLERGGRDEQFF	TGTGCCAGCAGTTTAGAGCGGGGGGGCAGGGATGAGCAGTTCTTC
TRBV6-1	NA	NA	TRBJ1-2	CASSEDFGGLTSNYGYTF	TGTGCCAGCAGTGAAGATTTTGGGGGCCTCACATCTAACTATGGCTACACCTTC
TRBV19	NA	NA	TRBJ2-2	CASSPRNTGELFF	TGTGCCAGTAGTCCGCGGAACACCGGGGAGCTGTTTTTT
TRBV19	NA	TRBD1	TRBJ2-3	CASTGTGGTDTQYF	TGTGCCAGTACAGGGACAGGGGGCACAGATACGCAGTATTTT
TRBV18	NA	TRBD1	TRBJ1-5	CASSPDRGPGNQPQHF	TGTGCCAGCTCACCGGACAGGGGGCCTGGCAATCAGCCCCAGCATTTT
TRBV11-3	NA	NA	TRBJ1-1	CASSSLSLTGEAFF	TGTGCCAGCAGCTCGCTAAGCCTCACCGGGGAAGCTTTCTTT
TRBV6-1	few	NA	TRBJ1-5	CASSFSGLSNQPQHF	TGTGCCAGCAGTTTTTCCGGTCTGAGCAATCAGCCCCAGCATTTT
TRBV7-9	NA	NA	TRBJ2-2	CASSSPIPPELFF	TGTGCCAGCAGCTCCCCCATTCCCCCGGAGCTGTTTTTT
TRBV25-1	once	TRBD1	TRBJ2-3	CASSDNRGLADTQYF	TGTGCCAGCAGTGATAACAGGGGTCTCGCAGATACGCAGTATTTT
TRBV28	NA	NA	TRBJ1-1	CASSLGGVVAEAFF	TGTGCCAGCAGTTTGGGGGGGGTGGTTGCTGAAGCTTTCTTT
TRBV6-5	NA	NA	TRBJ1-2	CASSSRDKGDGYTF	TGTGCCAGCAGTTCCCGGGACAAGGGGGACGGCTACACCTTC
TRBV7-3	NA	TRBD1	TRBJ2-6	CASSPRTGGYGANVLTF	TGTGCCAGCAGCCCCCGGACAGGGGGATACGGGGCCAACGTCCTGACTTTC
TRBV7-2	NA	TRBD1	TRBJ1-2	CASSSRTGGDGYTF	TGTGCCAGCAGTTCCCGGACAGGGGGCGATGGCTACACCTTC
TRBV4-1	few	TRBD2	TRBJ2-1	CASSQDERDSYNEQFF	TGCGCCAGCAGCCAAGATGAGCGGGACTCCTACAATGAGCAGTTCTTC
TRBV21-1	NA	NA	TRBJ2-7	CASSIEGTGDASYEQYF	TGTGCCAGCAGCATTGAGGGGACAGGGGACGCCTCCTACGAGCAGTACTTC
TRBV7-9	NA	TRBD1	TRBJ2-6	CASIRDSPGANVLTF	TGTGCCAGCATCCGGGACAGTCCTGGGGCCAACGTCCTGACTTTC
TRBV14	NA	NA	TRBJ2-5	CASSQDRGFGETQYF	TGTGCCAGCAGCCAAGATCGGGGGTTTGGAGAGACCCAGTACTTC
TRBV11-2	NA	TRBD2	TRBJ2-3	CASSLGSGGSDTQYF	TGTGCCAGCAGCTTAGGGTCGGGGGGTTCAGATACGCAGTATTTT
TRBV13	NA	TRBD2	TRBJ2-1	CASSLGLAVYNEQFF	TGTGCCAGCAGCTTAGGACTAGCGGTCTACAATGAGCAGTTCTTC
TRBV7-9	NA	NA	TRBJ1-4	CASSFGAIELSEKLFF	TGTGCCAGCAGCTTTGGGGCTATTGAGCTGTCCGAAAAACTGTTTTTT
TRBV19	NA	TRBD2	TRBJ2-5	CASSIAASGRGETQYF	TGTGCCAGTAGTATAGCTGCTAGCGGGAGAGGGGAGACCCAGTACTTC
TRBV4-1	NA	NA	TRBJ1-1	CASSQDRVLGAFF	TGCGCCAGCAGCCAAGATCGGGTCCTCGGAGCTTTCTTT
TRBV2	NA	NA	TRBJ2-7	CASSEAFGTRVNEQYF	TGTGCCAGCAGTGAAGCATTCGGGACACGGGTTAACGAGCAGTACTTC